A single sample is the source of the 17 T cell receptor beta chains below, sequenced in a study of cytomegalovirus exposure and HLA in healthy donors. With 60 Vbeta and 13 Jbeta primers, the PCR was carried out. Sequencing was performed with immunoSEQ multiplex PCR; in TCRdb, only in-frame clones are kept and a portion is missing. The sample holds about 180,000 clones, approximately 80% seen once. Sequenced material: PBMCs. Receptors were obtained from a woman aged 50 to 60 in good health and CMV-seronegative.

This chain's CDR3 is CASSPRENTGELFF. The DNA of the CDR3 is TGTGCCAGCAGCCCCCGGGAGAACACCGGGGAGCTGTTTTTT. This chain connects TRBV7-8 to TRBJ2-2; perhaps TRBD2 as D (5 bases). CDR3 length equals 14 residues. Germline CDR1 is SGHVS and CDR2 is FQNEAQ. Between the trimmed V and J ends, which lost 5 bases and 1 base, there was a span of 8 bases.

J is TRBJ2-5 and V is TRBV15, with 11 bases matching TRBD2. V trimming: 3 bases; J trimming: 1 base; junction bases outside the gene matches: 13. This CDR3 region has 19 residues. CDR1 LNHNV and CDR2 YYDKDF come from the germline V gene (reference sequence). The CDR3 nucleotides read TGTGCCACCAGCAGTACATTGGGGAGACTAGCGGGAACCCAAGAGACCCAGTACTTC. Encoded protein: CATSSTLGRLAGTQETQYF.

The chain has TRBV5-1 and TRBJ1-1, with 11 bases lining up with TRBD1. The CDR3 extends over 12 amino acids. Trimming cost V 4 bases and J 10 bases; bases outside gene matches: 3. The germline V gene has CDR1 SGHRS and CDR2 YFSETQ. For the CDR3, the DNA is TGCGCCAGCAGCCCGGACAGGGGGCGAGCTTTCTTT. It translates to CASSPDRGRAFF.

The CDR3 sequence is CASSLGTSGSYEQYF. Here the CDR3 DNA reads TGCGCCAGCAGCTTGGGGACTAGCGGCTCCTACGAGCAGTACTTC. The chain carries TRBV5-1 and TRBJ2-7; 10 bases are a match to TRBD2. J gave up 0 bases and V 0 bases, and 0 bases lay outside the gene matches. Germline CDR1 is SGHRS and CDR2 is YFSETQ. The CDR3 is 15 residues long.

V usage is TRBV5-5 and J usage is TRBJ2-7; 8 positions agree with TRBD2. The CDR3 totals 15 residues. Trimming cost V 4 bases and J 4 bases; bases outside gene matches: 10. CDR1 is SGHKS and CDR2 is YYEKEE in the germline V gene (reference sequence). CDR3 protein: CASSPRGREGYEQYF. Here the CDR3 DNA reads TGTGCCAGCAGCCCCCGAGGACGGGAGGGATACGAGCAGTACTTC.

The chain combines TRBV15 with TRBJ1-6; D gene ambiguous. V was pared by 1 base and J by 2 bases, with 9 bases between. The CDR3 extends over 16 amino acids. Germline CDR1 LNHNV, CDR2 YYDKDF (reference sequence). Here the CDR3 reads CATSRGGIAYNSPLHF. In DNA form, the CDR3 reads TGTGCCACCAGCAGAGGAGGGATCGCCTATAATTCACCCCTCCACTTT.

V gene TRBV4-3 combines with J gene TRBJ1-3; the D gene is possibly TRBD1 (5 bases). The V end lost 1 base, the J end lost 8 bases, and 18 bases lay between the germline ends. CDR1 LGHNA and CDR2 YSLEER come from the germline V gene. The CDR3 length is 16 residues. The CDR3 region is CASSQGQGLYADTIYF. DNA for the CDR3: TGCGCCAGCAGCCAAGGTCAGGGACTTTATGCGGACACCATATATTTT.

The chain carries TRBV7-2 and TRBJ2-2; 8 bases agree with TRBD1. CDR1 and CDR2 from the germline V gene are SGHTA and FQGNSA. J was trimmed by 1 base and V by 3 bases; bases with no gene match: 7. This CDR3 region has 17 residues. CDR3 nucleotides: TGTGCCAGCAGCTTTATGACAGGGGCGGTGAACACCGGGGAGCTGTTTTTT. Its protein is CASSFMTGAVNTGELFF. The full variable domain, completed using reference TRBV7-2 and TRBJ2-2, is GAGVSQSPSNKVTEKGKDVELRCDPISGHTALYWYRQSLGQGLEFLIYFQGNSAPDKSGLPSDRFSAERTGGSVSTLTIQRTQQEDSAVYLCASSFMTGAVNTGELFFGEGSRLTVL.

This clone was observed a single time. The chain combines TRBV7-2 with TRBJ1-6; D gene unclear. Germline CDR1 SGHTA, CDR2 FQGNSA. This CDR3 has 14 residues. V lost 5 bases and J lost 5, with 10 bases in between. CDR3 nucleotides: TGTGCCAGCAGCCCTAGGTTTGATAATTCACCCCTCCACTTT. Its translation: CASSPRFDNSPLHF.

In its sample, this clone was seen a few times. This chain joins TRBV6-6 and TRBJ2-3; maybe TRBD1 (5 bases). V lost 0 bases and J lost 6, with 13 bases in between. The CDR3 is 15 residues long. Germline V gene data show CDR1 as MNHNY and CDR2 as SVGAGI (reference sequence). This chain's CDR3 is CASSYSPGYMDTQYF. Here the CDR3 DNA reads TGTGCCAGCAGTTACTCGCCAGGGTACATGGATACGCAGTATTTT.

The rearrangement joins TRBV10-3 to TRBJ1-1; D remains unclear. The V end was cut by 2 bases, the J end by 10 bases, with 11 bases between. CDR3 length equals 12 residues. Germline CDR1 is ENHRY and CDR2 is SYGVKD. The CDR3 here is CAISERTNVAFF. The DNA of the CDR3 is TGTGCCATCAGTGAGAGGACTAACGTAGCTTTCTTT.

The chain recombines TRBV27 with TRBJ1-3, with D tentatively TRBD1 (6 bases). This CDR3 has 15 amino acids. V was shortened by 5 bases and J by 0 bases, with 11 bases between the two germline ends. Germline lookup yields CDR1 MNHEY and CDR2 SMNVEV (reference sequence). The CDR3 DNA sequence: TGTGCCAGCAGTCTTGACAGGAACTCTGGAAACACCATATATTTT. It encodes CASSLDRNSGNTIYF.

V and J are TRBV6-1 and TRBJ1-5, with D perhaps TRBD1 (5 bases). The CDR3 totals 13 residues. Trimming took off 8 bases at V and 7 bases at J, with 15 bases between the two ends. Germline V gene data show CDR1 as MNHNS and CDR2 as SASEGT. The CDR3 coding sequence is TGTGCCAGCGGGGGGGGGATAGGGCAGCCCCAGCATTTT. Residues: CASGGGIGQPQHF.

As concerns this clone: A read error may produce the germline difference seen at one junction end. The CDR3 here is CASRTGLEEPFF. CDR3 sequence (DNA): TGTGCCTCAAGGACGGGGTTGGAGGAGCCGTTTTTT. The V call is TRBV11-3, the J call TRBJ2-2; D possibly corresponds to TRBD2 (5 bases). This CDR3 spans 12 amino acids. Germline loops: CDR1 SGHNT, CDR2 YENEEA.

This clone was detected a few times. The CDR3 DNA reads as TGTGCCAGCAGTGGCCCCGGGACTAGCGGGAGCTCGGACTACGAGCAGTACTTC. It codes for CASSGPGTSGSSDYEQYF. The chain employs TRBV2 and TRBJ2-7; 14 nucleotides agree with TRBD2. The CDR3 has 18 residues. Germline values: CDR1 SNHLY, CDR2 FYNNEI. The V and J ends lost 4 bases and 3 bases, in that order; junction bases with no gene match: 11.

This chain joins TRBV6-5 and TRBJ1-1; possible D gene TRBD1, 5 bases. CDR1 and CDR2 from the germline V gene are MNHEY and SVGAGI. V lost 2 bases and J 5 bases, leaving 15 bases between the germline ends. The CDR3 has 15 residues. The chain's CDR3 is CASSYGLFGATEAFF. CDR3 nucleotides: TGTGCCAGCAGTTACGGGTTATTTGGGGCGACTGAAGCTTTCTTT.

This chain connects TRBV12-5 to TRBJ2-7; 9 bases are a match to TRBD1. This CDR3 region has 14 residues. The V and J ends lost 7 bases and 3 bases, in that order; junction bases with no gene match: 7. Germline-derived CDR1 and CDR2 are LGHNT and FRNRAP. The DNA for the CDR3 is TGTGCTAGTGCCTCCGGGACAGGGAGCTACGAGCAGTACTTC. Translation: CASASGTGSYEQYF.